The rows below give T cell receptor beta chains drawn from one sample of a study of tumor and adjacent non-tumor tissue in lung cancer. Each CDR3 protein gets one entry after TCRdb re-called the multiplex PCR reads with MiXCR. The table has around 200,000 distinct CDR3 sequences, around 71% seen once. Sequenced sample: lung tumor tissue. Every receptor here comes from a man aged 55 to 69 with non-small cell lung cancer. Both conserved end residues are part of each CDR3. The order of the fields is J gene, clone size, D gene, V gene, CDR3 DNA, CDR3 protein. D genes are given only for firm matches. Some rows mark clone size as missing; the rest say once, few, many or name a class of expanded clone.

>TRBJ2-1|few|-|TRBV4-1
TGCGCCAGCAGCCAACAAGAAGGCAGCCTTCTCACAAATGAGCAGTTCTTC
CASSQQEGSLLTNEQFF
>TRBJ2-3|-|-|TRBV12-3/TRBV12-4
TGTGCCAGCAGCAATTCTTACTACTGGCCAGATACGCAGTATTTT
CASSNSYYWPDTQYF
>TRBJ2-3|-|-|TRBV6-1
TGTGCCAGCAGTGAAGCGCTTCGAGGAGGAAATAGCAATCAGCCCCAGTATTTT
CASSEALRGGNSNQPQYF
>TRBJ1-4|few|TRBD1|TRBV5-1
TGCGCCAGCAGCCTCGGACAGGGTGGAACTAATGAAAAACTGTTTTTT
CASSLGQGGTNEKLFF
>TRBJ2-7|many|-|TRBV30
TGTGCCTGGAGTGTACAGATGGCCTACGAGCAGTACTTC
CAWSVQMAYEQYF
>TRBJ1-4|-|-|TRBV20-1
TGCAGTGCTACACCACGGGTTAGGGAAAAACTGCTTTTT
CSATPRVREKLLF
>TRBJ1-4|-|-|TRBV7-9
TGTGCCAGCGGCTCCGGACAAGCAACTAATGAAAAACTGTTTTTT
CASGSGQATNEKLFF
>TRBJ2-3|-|-|TRBV9
TGTGCCAGCAGCGTGGGAAACACAGATACGCAGTATTTT
CASSVGNTDTQYF
>TRBJ1-1|few|-|TRBV5-6
TGTGCCAGCAGCTTGGGACCGTGGGGGAACGCTGAAGCTTTCTTT
CASSLGPWGNAEAFF
>TRBJ2-1|-|-|TRBV20-1
TGCAGTGCTCTGGCCCGGGAACCGACCCAGTACAATGAGCAGTTTTTC
CSALAREPTQYNEQFF
>TRBJ1-1|-|-|TRBV6-1
TGTGCCAGCAATCATGCGACGGTGAAAACTGAAGCTTTCTTT
CASNHATVKTEAFF
>TRBJ2-4|many|-|TRBV6-5
TGTGCCAGCAGTTACACTTCTAAAAACATTCAGTACTTC
CASSYTSKNIQYF
>TRBJ2-1|many|-|TRBV20-1
TGCAGTGCTAGTCGGGCTAGCGTTCGCTACAATGAGCAGTTCTTC
CSASRASVRYNEQFF
>TRBJ2-5|once|TRBD2|TRBV20-1
TGCTGTGCTACAGATCTTACTAGCGGGGGCCGTACTAAAGAGACCCAGTACTTC
CCATDLTSGGRTKETQYF
>TRBJ2-3|few|TRBD2|TRBV5-4
TGTGCCAGCAGCTTGGCTCCGGGACTAGCAACGGATACGCAGTATTTT
CASSLAPGLATDTQYF
>TRBJ1-1|-|TRBD1|TRBV20-1
TGCAGTGCTAGAGTGGCAGGGGGCTCTGAAGCTTTCTTT
CSARVAGGSEAFF
>TRBJ2-3|many|-|TRBV20-1
TGCAGTGCTCCCTGGGCGAATACGCAGTATTTT
CSAPWANTQYF
>TRBJ1-1|-|-|TRBV29-1
TGCAGCGTCCGACCGGGTGGCACTGAAGCTTTCTTT
CSVRPGGTEAFF
>TRBJ2-2|many|TRBD2|TRBV5-4
TGTGCCAGCAGGCCGGGACTAGCGGGGGGGAACACCGGGGAGCTGTTTTTT
CASRPGLAGGNTGELFF
>TRBJ1-2|few|TRBD1|TRBV4-2
TGTGCCAGCAGCCACGCAGACAGGGGTAGGGACTCTGGCTACACCTTC
CASSHADRGRDSGYTF
>TRBJ2-3|-|-|TRBV11-2
TGTGCCAGCAGCTTAGACGGAAGAGACACAGATACGCATTATTTT
CASSLDGRDTDTHYF
>TRBJ2-1|once|TRBD2|TRBV4-2
TGTGCAGGCAGCCAGTCGGGGGGGTGGGGATACAATGAGCAGTTCTTC
CAGSQSGGWGYNEQFF
>TRBJ2-1|-|-|TRBV11-3
TGTGCCAGCAGCGTAGTTGCACCCCTTAGCGAGCAATTCTTC
CASSVVAPLSEQFF
>TRBJ2-1|-|TRBD2|TRBV4-3
TGCACCAGCAGCCAAGATAACAGGAGGACTAGCGGGAGAGGCGATGAGCAGTTCTTC
CTSSQDNRRTSGRGDEQFF
>TRBJ2-2|-|-|TRBV20-1
TGCAGCGCGGGAAACCCCGGGCAGGATAGGACCGGGGAGCTGTTTTTT
CSAGNPGQDRTGELFF
>TRBJ1-5|-|TRBD1|TRBV28
TGTGCCAGCAGTCCGGCAGGGGACAGGGGGGACTATAATCAGCCCCAGCATTTT
CASSPAGDRGDYNQPQHF
>TRBJ1-2|-|-|TRBV11-3
TGTGCCAGCAGTTTAAGAGTCGCGGGACAAGCGTTACGTGGCTACACCTTC
CASSLRVAGQALRGYTF
>TRBJ1-2|-|-|TRBV4-2
TGTGCCACCAGCCGCCCGGTGGTGGCTAACTATGGCTACACCTTC
CATSRPVVANYGYTF
>TRBJ1-2|-|-|TRBV5-4
TGTGCCAGCGGCCAGGGAACGCAGTACCCTGGGCCCTATGGCTACACCTTC
CASGQGTQYPGPYGYTF
>TRBJ1-5|-|-|TRBV20-1
TGCAGTGCTAGAGGGCCAGGGATGGAGGGTCGTAGCAATCAGCCCCAGCATTTT
CSARGPGMEGRSNQPQHF
>TRBJ1-1|-|TRBD1|TRBV11-3
TGTGCCAGCAGCGAGGTACAGGGGGGGAACACTGAAGCTTTCTTT
CASSEVQGGNTEAFF
>TRBJ2-3|-|TRBD1|TRBV4-2
TGTGCCAGCAGCCAAGATCAAGGGGGCACGACCCAGTATTTT
CASSQDQGGTTQYF
>TRBJ2-7|-|TRBD2|TRBV11-1
TGTACCAGCAGCATGACTAGCGGGACGACAGACGAGCAGTACTTC
CTSSMTSGTTDEQYF